One and the same sample provided the 12 T cell receptor beta chains below, sequenced in a study of CD8+CD57+ T cells in acquired aplastic anemia. Genomic DNA templated the TCR beta VDJ and CDR3 profiling. From the reads, TCRdb called clonotypes with MiXCR, one entry per CDR3 protein. The profile shows some 290,000 distinct CDR3 sequences, 55% to 60% of them singletons. The sample was sorted CD4+, CD8+, or CD8+CD57+ T cells (not recorded which) from PBMCs. These receptors were taken from a human donor with severe aplastic anemia or a healthy control (not recorded which).

The V gene is TRBV24-1, the J gene TRBJ2-1, with D possibly being TRBD2 (6 bases). The CDR3 sequence is 15 residues long. Germline V gene data show CDR1 as KGHDR and CDR2 as SFDVKD. Deletions cut 9 bases from V and 0 bases from J, with 14 bases between. CDR3 protein: CATLPAGSSYNEQFF. CDR3 bases: TGTGCCACCCTACCCGCGGGAAGCTCCTACAATGAGCAGTTCTTC.

The genes are TRBV5-4 and TRBJ2-7, with a possible D match to TRBD1 (6 bases). CDR1 and CDR2 from the germline V gene are SGHNT and YYREEE (reference sequence). The CDR3 extends over 11 amino acids. The V gene lost 4 bases and the J gene lost 7 bases, with 9 bases spanning the gap. This CDR3 is CASSTGQEQYF. The CDR3 region has the DNA TGTGCCAGCAGCACCGGACAGGAGCAGTACTTC.

J is TRBJ1-5 and V is TRBV19; 9 bases agree with TRBD1. CDR3 length: 18 amino acids. Losses at the gene ends were 10 bases for V and 0 bases for J; bases not matched to a gene: 16. Germline V gene sequence: CDR1 LNHDA, CDR2 SQIVND (reference sequence). The CDR3 DNA sequence: TGTGCCACCCGGGGTGGAGACAGGGGGATTGTTAGCAATCAGCCCCAGCATTTT. Translating gives CATRGGDRGIVSNQPQHF.

CDR3 in amino acids: CASSLASGGTINEQFF. CDR3 nucleotide sequence: TGCGCCAGCAGCTTGGCCTCAGGGGGGACTATCAATGAGCAGTTCTTC. The chain couples TRBV5-1 to TRBJ2-1, with D perhaps TRBD1 or TRBD2 (7 bases each). The CDR3 totals 16 residues. V was clipped by 0 bases and J by 6 bases, with 16 bases between them. Germline V gene data show CDR1 as SGHRS and CDR2 as YFSETQ.

This clonotype was picked up many times. V gene TRBV7-3 combines with J gene TRBJ1-1; 7 bases align to TRBD1. The length of the CDR3 is 15 residues. After removal of 3 bases from V and 7 bases from J, the junction contained 11 bases not matched to a gene. Per the germline V gene, CDR1 is SGHTA and CDR2 is FQGTGA. The CDR3 sequence: CASSFRLGGANEAFF. Here the CDR3 DNA reads TGTGCCAGCAGCTTCCGTCTAGGGGGCGCGAATGAAGCTTTCTTT.

This clonotype was picked up many times. The chain has TRBV5-5 and TRBJ1-2; D call uncertain. The CDR3 consists of 12 residues. V gave up 1 base and J gave up 5 bases, with 6 bases separating them. Germline assignment: CDR1 SGHKS and CDR2 YYEKEE (reference sequence). The CDR3 loop is CASSLNSYGYTF. DNA for the CDR3: TGTGCCAGCAGCTTGAACAGTTATGGCTACACCTTC.

The rearrangement links TRBV6-5 to TRBJ1-2; D not resolved. This CDR3 is 14 amino acids long. Germline CDR1 and CDR2: MNHEY and SVGAGI. The V and J ends lost 6 bases and 3 bases respectively, with 14 bases between them. This chain's CDR3 is CASSHGQADYGYTF. The CDR3 coding sequence is TGTGCCAGCAGCCACGGGCAGGCTGACTATGGCTACACCTTC.

This clonotype has only one observation. The chain combines TRBV11-1 with TRBJ2-1; no definite D call. This CDR3 contains 16 residues. V lost 1 base, J lost 4 bases, and 14 bases lay in between. From germline, CDR1 is SGHAT and CDR2 FQDESV (reference sequence). In DNA form, the CDR3 reads TGTGCCAGCAGCTTAGATGGCATAGGGTCTTACAATGAGCAGTTCTTC. Its translation: CASSLDGIGSYNEQFF.

A remark on this clonotype: An end of the junction differs from the germline gene, which may be a read error. V usage is TRBV18 and J usage is TRBJ2-5; D is perhaps TRBD1 (5 bases). The CDR3 spans 15 residues. Germline loops: CDR1 KGHSH, CDR2 LQKENI. The CDR3 sequence is CASPPPGWVEETQYF. The CDR3 region has the DNA TGTGCCAGCCCACCACCAGGGTGGGTCGAAGAGACCCAGTACTTC.

V is TRBV2 and J is TRBJ2-5; D possibly matches TRBD1 or TRBD2 (6 bases each). The V gene lost 2 bases and the J gene lost 4 bases, with 8 bases spanning the gap. This CDR3 region has 13 residues. Looked up from germline, CDR1 is SNHLY and CDR2 is FYNNEI. This chain's CDR3 is CASSEWGAETQYF. The CDR3 DNA follows: TGTGCCAGCAGTGAATGGGGGGCAGAGACCCAGTACTTC.

The CDR3 reads CASSSQGTEAFF. DNA of the CDR3: TGTGCCAGCAGCTCCCAAGGTACTGAAGCTTTCTTT. The rearrangement joins TRBV7-3 to TRBJ1-1; D call uncertain. Germline assignment: CDR1 SGHTA and CDR2 FQGTGA. CDR3 size: 12 residues. Trimming stripped 4 bases from V and 5 bases from J, with 8 bases between.

The J gene is TRBJ1-2, the V gene TRBV20-1, with a tentative D call TRBD1 (5 bases). This CDR3 is built from 12 residues. The V gene's germline CDR1 is DFQATT and CDR2 SNEGSKA (reference sequence). V dropped 1 base and J dropped 8 bases, with 11 bases sitting between them. CDR3 sequence reads: CSARGGIYGYTF. CDR3 in DNA: TGCAGTGCTAGAGGGGGCATATACGGCTACACCTTC.